The sequence of this T cell receptor beta chain was determined in a study of T cell responses to AZD1222 COVID-19 vaccine. TCRdb keeps only in-frame clones here, not all; method: immunoSEQ multiplex PCR. This table holds roughly 80,000 clones, around 87% found once. As concerns this clone: The antigen is unknown.

Points from the study as a whole: Spike was spanned by vaccine-associated CD4 TCRs, with dominance at 160-218 and 743-854.

Trimming took 0 bases from V and 5 from J, leaving 4 bases between them. Germline CDR1 and CDR2: KGHSH and LQKENI. The CDR3 loop spans 12 amino acids. The TCR originated in an adult in good health. V usage is TRBV18 and J usage is TRBJ1-1; D gene uncertain. The material was peripheral blood, obtained on day 0 of MenACWY control vaccination. The CDR3: CASSPPGTEAFF. The DNA for the CDR3 is TGTGCCAGCTCACCACCGGGGACTGAAGCTTTCTTT.